What follows are 6 T cell receptor beta chains derived from one specimen sequenced in a study of cytomegalovirus exposure and HLA in healthy donors (dated by TCRdb to the late 2010s). Libraries were made using the immunoSEQ multiplex PCR assay. A mixture of 60 forward primers for TCR Vbeta segments and 13 reverse primers for TCR Jbeta segments was used in the multiplex PCR. Imported from immuneACCESS, the table was reduced by TCRdb to in-frame sequences with V and J called. These copies leave out some clones; in studies compared against another copy, an unresolved V gene accounts for under half, and the cause of the remainder is not known. This sample is represented by 65,000 to 85,000 clones; about four fifths of them were singletons. Approximately 8.9% of the sample rests with the top ten. The sequencing sample was made of PBMCs. The receptors were sampled from a woman aged 40 to 50 in good health and CMV-seropositive.

The rearrangement links TRBV27 to TRBJ2-1, with 13 positions matching TRBD2. The CDR3 spans 14 residues. Per the germline V gene, CDR1 is MNHEY and CDR2 is SMNVEV (reference sequence). The ends lost 6 bases at V and 13 bases at J; junction bases unmatched: 9. CDR3 coding DNA: TGTGCCAGCAGCCCAACTAGCGGGGGGGCCTATCAGTTCTTC. It encodes CASSPTSGGAYQFF.

V gene TRBV4-3 combines with J gene TRBJ2-6, with D possibly matching TRBD1 (6 bases). The CDR3 length is 18 residues. Per germline, CDR1 LGHNA and CDR2 YSLEER. V was shortened by 4 bases and J by 2 bases, with 18 bases between the two germline ends. The CDR3: CASSPTIQGSTGANVLTF. The CDR3 DNA is TGCGCCAGCAGCCCCACGATACAGGGATCGACTGGGGCCAACGTCCTGACTTTC.

This clone was counted a single time. The chain uses TRBV4-1 and TRBJ2-3, with a possible D match to TRBD2 (6 bases). The ends were cut back, 1 base at V and 1 base at J, with 12 bases in the middle. Germline CDR1 MGHRA, CDR2 YSYEKL. CDR3 length equals 16 residues. CDR3 in amino acids: CASSQGLVAGTDTQYF. The CDR3 DNA reads TGCGCCAGCAGCCAAGGGTTGGTAGCGGGCACAGATACGCAGTATTTT.

This chain links TRBV6-1 with TRBJ2-1; D unresolved. Trimming removed 6 bases at V and 5 bases at J, with 11 bases between. Germline CDR1 reads MNHNS; CDR2 reads SASEGT. The CDR3 spans 13 residues. CDR3 sequence reads: CASSRPLDNEQFF. The CDR3 DNA follows: TGTGCCAGCAGCCGCCCACTTGACAATGAGCAGTTCTTC.

V and J are TRBV11-2 and TRBJ2-3, with TRBD2 matching over 9 bases. Germline CDR1 and CDR2: SGHAT and FQNNGV. The CDR3 length is 18 residues. V was clipped by 1 base and J by 5 bases; unmatched bases: 13. CDR3 sequence: CASSLAPGWRGGQDTQYF. CDR3 sequence (DNA): TGTGCCAGCAGCTTAGCCCCCGGTTGGCGGGGGGGCCAAGATACGCAGTATTTT.

The chain combines TRBV7-2 with TRBJ2-5; the D is unclear. CDR1 SGHTA and CDR2 FQGNSA come from the germline V gene. Trimming cost V 7 bases and J 2 bases, with 11 bases left between them. There are 13 residues in the CDR3. The DNA for the CDR3 is TGTGCCAGCAACCTCCAGAATCAAGAGACCCAGTACTTC. It yields the protein CASNLQNQETQYF.